Below are 11 T cell receptor beta chains sequenced from a single sample in a study of T cell repertoires in cytomegalovirus infection. TCRdb reprocessed the reads with MiXCR, giving one entry per CDR3 protein. The sample includes approximately 500,000 distinct CDR3 sequences, roughly 10% seen only once; the top ten take roughly 10%. Sequencing was done on a sample of PBMCs. These receptors were obtained from a human donor in good health (CMV status not recorded). Some clones in this sample may be carry-over from other donors' samples.

This clonotype occurred many times. The CDR3 sequence is CASSDSVEQGRPLHF. CDR3 nucleotide sequence: TGTGCCAGCAGTGACTCTGTGGAACAGGGTAGACCCCTCCACTTT. This chain joins TRBV2 and TRBJ1-6, with D possibly TRBD1 on 6 matching bases. This CDR3 contains 15 residues. Trimming removed 3 bases from V and 12 bases from J, with 18 bases in between. Germline CDR1 SNHLY, CDR2 FYNNEI.

This clonotype was seen many times. V gene TRBV12-3 or TRBV12-4 combines with J gene TRBJ2-5; D is unclear. The ends were cut back, 4 bases at V and 4 bases at J, with 13 bases in the middle. The length of the CDR3 is 14 residues. The CDR3 DNA reads as TGTGCCAGCAGTTCTCCCTCAGCAGGAGAGACCCAGTACTTC. It translates to CASSSPSAGETQYF.

About this clonotype: A read error may be the cause here, since a much bigger clone is one base away. The chain is built from TRBV20-1 and TRBJ2-7, with TRBD1 as a possible D gene (5 bases). This CDR3 region has 15 residues. From germline, CDR1 is DFQATT and CDR2 SNEGSKA (reference sequence). CDR3 in DNA: TGCAATGCTCCAAGAAGCCCAGGGAATCCCTACGAGCAGTACTTC. It codes for CNAPRSPGNPYEQYF.

This clonotype showed up many times. The V gene is TRBV7-6, the J gene TRBJ2-7; D gene unclear. Trimming took off 1 base at V and 2 bases at J, with 18 bases between the two ends. The CDR3 is made up of 17 amino acids. CDR1 is SGHVS, CDR2 FNYEAQ, per germline. CDR3 nucleotide sequence: TGTGCCAGCAGCTTAGGTGACGCGGCTAGGGCGGCCTACGAGCAGTACTTC. Residues: CASSLGDAARAAYEQYF. The full variable domain, with the rest looked up from reference TRBV7-6 and TRBJ2-7, is GAGVSQSPRYKVTKRGQDVALRCDPISGHVSLYWYRQALGQGPEFLTYFNYEAQQDKSGLPNDRFSAERPEGSISTLTIQRTEQRDSAMYRCASSLGDAARAAYEQYFGPGTRLTVT.

Many counts were recorded for this clonotype. V and J are TRBV19 and TRBJ1-5; the D is unclear. V lost 3 bases and J lost 1, with 13 bases in between. Germline CDR1 and CDR2: LNHDA and SQIVND (reference sequence). This CDR3 has 16 amino acids. CDR3 bases: TGTGCCAGTAGTATTTCGGATTCCCGGAGCAATCAGCCCCAGCATTTT. This sequence encodes CASSISDSRSNQPQHF.

This sequence joins TRBV20-1 and TRBJ2-5; maybe TRBD2 (5 bases). The CDR3 has 13 amino acids. Trimming removed 1 base from V and 4 bases from J, with 10 bases in between. The germline gives CDR1 DFQATT, CDR2 SNEGSKA (reference sequence). This chain's CDR3 is CSARGGSVETQYF. The CDR3 DNA is TGCAGTGCTAGAGGGGGTAGCGTAGAGACCCAGTACTTC.

At least ten counts were recorded for this clonotype. The DNA of the CDR3 is TGTGCCAGCAGCCCGGGGGCTAGCGGGGCTAGCACAGATACGCAGTATTTT. It specifies CASSPGASGASTDTQYF. The rearrangement links TRBV7-3 to TRBJ2-3; 9 bases are a match to TRBD2. After removal of 5 bases from V and 0 bases from J, the junction contained 9 bases not matched to a gene. Looked up from germline, CDR1 is SGHTA and CDR2 is FQGTGA. The CDR3 contains 17 residues.

The sample holds many counts of this clonotype. The J gene is TRBJ1-4, the V gene TRBV14, with D possibly being TRBD1 (5 bases). Germline lookup yields CDR1 SGHDN and CDR2 FVKESK. V gave up 0 bases and J gave up 0 bases, with 8 bases separating them. This CDR3 has 16 residues. The CDR3 loop is CASSQEDIATNEKLFF. The CDR3 DNA reads TGTGCCAGCAGCCAAGAGGACATTGCAACTAATGAAAAACTGTTTTTT.

Turning to this clonotype: Just one base apart from a much larger clone, this may be a read error. This chain joins TRBV10-3 and TRBJ2-6, with D hard to call. Germline V gene data show CDR1 as ENHRY and CDR2 as SYGVKD. The CDR3 spans 16 residues. Trimming removed 8 bases from V and 3 bases from J, with 17 bases in between. CDR3 amino acids: CAIRGPSWDGANVLTF. In DNA form, the CDR3 reads TGTGCCATCCGTGGACCCTCCTGGGATGGGGCCAACGTCCTGACTTTC.

This clonotype was counted ten times or more. V gene TRBV7-9 combines with J gene TRBJ1-4; maybe TRBD1 (6 bases). The germline V gene has CDR1 SEHNR and CDR2 FQNEAQ (reference sequence). V was trimmed by 7 bases and J by 7 bases, leaving 19 bases between them. The CDR3 contains 15 residues. The DNA of the CDR3 is TGTGCCAGCACCGACACGCAACAGGGACTTGAAAAACTGTTTTTT. This codes for CASTDTQQGLEKLFF.

This clonotype was observed many times. This chain uses TRBV28 with TRBJ2-7; D is unresolved. This CDR3 spans 14 amino acids. Germline-derived CDR1 and CDR2 are MDHEN and SYDVKM. Between the trimmed V and J ends, which lost 7 bases and 2 bases, there was a span of 15 bases. The CDR3 DNA reads as TGTGCCAGCACCGACGAAGGGTCGACCTACGAGCAGTACTTC. Its translation: CASTDEGSTYEQYF.